Each of the 6 T cell receptor beta chains below was sequenced from the same sample in a study of blood T cell repertoires in COVID-19. Libraries were prepared by immunoSEQ multiplex PCR; TCRdb keeps only in-frame clonotypes and omits some of them. The repertoire has roughly 380,000 clones, roughly 87% of them found once; the top ten carry approximately 3.1%. The material sequenced was PBMCs or T cells enriched from blood (not recorded which). Every receptor here comes from a young woman who had recovered from COVID-19.

This chain links TRBV2 with TRBJ1-1; D not resolved. The germline V gene has CDR1 SNHLY and CDR2 FYNNEI. The CDR3 is 13 amino acids. The V end was cut by 8 bases, the J end by 5 bases, with 15 bases between. CDR3 in DNA: TGTGCCAGCGAGACCTCTGGGGAGACTGAAGCTTTCTTT. This gives the protein CASETSGETEAFF.

The V call is TRBV12-3 or TRBV12-4, the J call TRBJ1-1; no clear D gene. The ends were cut back, 7 bases at V and 7 bases at J, with 16 bases in the middle. The CDR3 is 13 residues long. CDR3 amino acids: CASTIQNRGEAFF. CDR3 nucleotides: TGTGCCAGCACCATACAAAACCGGGGTGAAGCTTTCTTT.

This clone was found once. V and J are TRBV9 and TRBJ2-7; D possibly corresponds to TRBD2 (6 bases). The CDR3 loop spans 14 amino acids. Germline CDR1 is SGDLS and CDR2 is YYNGEE. Trimming stripped 3 bases from V and 0 bases from J, with 10 bases between. The CDR3, as DNA: TGTGCCAGCAGCGCCGGGGGTACCTCCTACGAGCAGTACTTC. This encodes CASSAGGTSYEQYF.

CDR3 nucleotides: TGTGCCAGCAGCCCAGACGGGGGAAACACTGAAGCTTTCTTT. Its protein is CASSPDGGNTEAFF. The chain employs TRBV9 and TRBJ1-1; weak D call: TRBD1 (5 bases). Germline values: CDR1 SGDLS, CDR2 YYNGEE. This CDR3 has 14 amino acids. The germline V and J ends were trimmed by 4 bases and 2 bases, with 12 bases remaining between them.

CDR3 amino acids: CASNDLIAGKNIQYF. The DNA of the CDR3 is TGTGCCAGCAATGACCTTATAGCGGGAAAAAACATTCAGTACTTC. The gene calls are TRBV2 and TRBJ2-4; 8 bases fit TRBD2. The germline V gene has CDR1 SNHLY and CDR2 FYNNEI. V lost 7 bases to trimming and J lost 4 bases; unmatched junction nucleotides: 9. The CDR3 has 15 amino acids.

The rearrangement uses TRBV13 and TRBJ2-7; D not certain. V was cut by 5 bases and J by 1 base, with 12 bases left in between. The CDR3 is made up of 14 amino acids. The germline V gene has CDR1 PRHDT and CDR2 FYEKMQ (reference sequence). The CDR3, as DNA: TGTGCCAGCAGCCTCGCAGGCCTGTCCTACGAGCAGTACTTC. It yields the protein CASSLAGLSYEQYF.